This T cell receptor (beta chain) is from a study of Graves' ophthalmopathy and Graves' hyperthyroidism. This clonotype was observed a few times. No antigen is known for it. From RNA, the CDR3 regions of TCR beta chains were amplified and sequenced. HTBI-primed first-round RT-PCR preceded second-round multiplex PCR. MiXCR was run by TCRdb on the multiplex PCR reads, yielding one entry per CDR3 protein. The sample lists over a million distinct CDR3 sequences, about two fifths occurring once. The authors enrolled newly diagnosed hyperthyroidism patients aged 18 to 65 with under 2 months' duration. Deletions cut 3 bases from V and 2 bases from J, with 13 bases between. The CDR3 is 15 amino acids. Germline V gives CDR1 SEHNR, CDR2 FQNEAQ (reference sequence). Notes on the study in general: Using 13 signatures, a model distinguished ophthalmopathy from stable hyperthyroidism, reaching roughly 90% sensitivity and 81.08% specificity. Most expanded clonotypes from thyroid (those above 0.001 frequency) were also found in blood.

The V gene is TRBV7-9, the J gene TRBJ2-5; possibly TRBD1 for D (5 bases). Sequenced: peripheral blood or thyroid tissue (not recorded which). The sequence was obtained from an adult man with Graves' hyperthyroidism. The CDR3 DNA reads TGTGCCAGCAGCTTGGCAGACAGTTTTCAAGAGACCCAGTACTTC. As protein: CASSLADSFQETQYF.